This T cell receptor (beta chain) was documented in a study of blood T cell repertoires in COVID-19 (dated by TCRdb to 2018 to 2020). For context, the study as a whole: Samples from collaborators originated in the United States, Italy and Spain and spanned both the acute and convalescent phases of COVID-19. Nearly every sample came with metadata listing a de-identified subject ID, COVID-19 status, age in years and sex. Subjects who had been exposed to COVID-19, were actively infected with it, or had recovered from it provided the deeply sampled blood TCRbeta repertoires that made up the dataset. Where available, HLA class I and class II types were taken from metadata supplied by the sample provider and were not determined by assay-based typing. A freely available public database, intended as a resource for researchers studying the immune response to SARS-CoV-2, is where the repertoires were released. The samples were drawn from the first 160 participants of the ongoing ImmuneRACE study and from under 1,500 subjects provided by 6 global collaborators. The prospective study material was composed of cDNA or gDNA derived from T cells, B-cell-depleted T cells, or PBMCs.

With regard to this clone: Its antigen is currently not known. Base quality data are lacking; no much larger clone is found one base away.

Findings and caveats that apply to the study as a whole: Clinical and demographic metadata were provided uncurated, with the amount varying by source and participant.

TCRbeta CDR3 regions were amplified from genomic DNA by means of the immunoSEQ Assay, a bias-controlled multiplex PCR. The authors' analysis ran thus. Within the assay, amplification of reference gene primers was used to estimate how many nucleated cells each sample contained. To quantify the absolute abundance of each unique TCRbeta CDR3 rearrangement, sequence reads were collapsed and filtered. For each sample, productive Simpson clonality was calculated by taking the square root of Simpson's diversity index across productive rearrangements. Held by TCRdb, this immuneACCESS table contains in-frame sequences only and omits some clones. Under half of the omission traces to an unresolved V gene where checked; the cause of the rest is unknown. Clonal size and the V and J genes are those of that table, whereas D and trimming came from the DNA. Recorded for this sample are a few hundred thousand clones; about nine tenths of them occurred a single time. Around 9.1% of the sample is taken by the ten largest.

Relative to germline, V is 3 bases shorter and J is 4 bases shorter, with 18 bases between their ends. Including the terminal cysteine and phenylalanine, the CDR3 comprises 16 residues. This entry keeps only the CDR3 DNA: 48 bases, framed from base 1. The germline V gene (reference sequence) yields SEHNR for CDR1 and FQNEAQ for CDR2. Another Seattle source contributed samples from volunteer blood donors who had recovered from COVID-19. Whole blood was collected in K2EDTA tubes by collaborating institutions according to the institutions' own protocols. For TCRbeta analysis, collaborators shipped samples as frozen whole blood, isolated PBMCs, or DNA extracted from either of those sample types.

The TCR was taken from a man in his forties who had recovered from COVID-19. The chain is assembled from TRBV7-9 and TRBJ1-2; a weak D assignment points to TRBD1 (5 bases agree). Sample: peripheral blood. The CDR3 protein sequence reads: CASSFLPRGGTYGYTF. The nucleotides read TGTGCCAGCAGCTTCCTACCGCGAGGAGGGACCTATGGCTACACCTTC.